The present T cell receptor (beta chain) was sequenced within a study of Graves' ophthalmopathy and Graves' hyperthyroidism. Amplification of the TCR beta CDR3 regions used RNA transcripts (as template). HTBI primers were used in a first-round RT-PCR, which preceded a second-round multiplex PCR. TCRdb ran MiXCR on the multiplex PCR reads and lists one entry per CDR3 protein. The data hold about 220,000 distinct CDR3 sequences, with roughly 21% observed a single time. This CDR3 contains 14 residues. Germline-derived CDR1 and CDR2 are DFQATT and SNEGSKA (reference sequence). Trimming shortened V by 0 bases and J by 6 bases, and 14 bases separated the two germline ends.

The rearrangement links TRBV20-1 to TRBJ1-2, with unresolved D. Sequencing was performed on peripheral blood. This TCR came from a woman between 45 and 65 years old with Graves' ophthalmopathy. CDR3 loop: CSARDTSLGDGYTF. CDR3 DNA: TGCAGTGCTAGAGATACGTCCCTAGGCGATGGCTACACCTTC.